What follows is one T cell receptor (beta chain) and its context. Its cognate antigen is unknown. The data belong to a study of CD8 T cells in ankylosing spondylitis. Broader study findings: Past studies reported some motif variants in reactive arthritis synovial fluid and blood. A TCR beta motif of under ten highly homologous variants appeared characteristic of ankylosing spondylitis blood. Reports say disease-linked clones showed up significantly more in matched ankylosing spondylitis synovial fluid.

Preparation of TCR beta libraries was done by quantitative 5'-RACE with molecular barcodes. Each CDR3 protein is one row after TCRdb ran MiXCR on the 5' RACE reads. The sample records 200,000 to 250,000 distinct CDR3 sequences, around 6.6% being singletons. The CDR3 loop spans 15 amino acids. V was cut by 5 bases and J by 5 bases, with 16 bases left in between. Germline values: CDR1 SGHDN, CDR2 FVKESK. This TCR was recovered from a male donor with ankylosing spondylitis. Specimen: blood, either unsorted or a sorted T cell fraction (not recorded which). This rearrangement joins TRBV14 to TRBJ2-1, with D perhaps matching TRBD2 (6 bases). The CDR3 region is CASSEPGTPNNEQFF. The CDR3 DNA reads TGTGCCAGCAGCGAGCCCGGGACTCCAAACAATGAGCAGTTCTTC.